This is a list of T cell receptor beta chains from one sample in a study of shared clonotypes between healthy human individuals. The table came from immunoSEQ multiplex PCR; TCRdb's copy has only in-frame clones and leaves some out. The sample has about 600,000 clones, nearly 97% seen once. Input material: naive CD8+ T cells sorted from blood. The receptors here all came from a woman in her twenties or thirties in good health. CDR3s include the opening cysteine and the closing phenylalanine or tryptophan. The D gene is left open where the match is weak. Expanded clones get a size class; other rows say once, few or many, or leave the size out.

TRBV28	-	TRBJ2-7	15	-	CASSRQVPPPYEQYF	TGTGCCAGCAGTCGACAGGTTCCACCCCCCTACGAGCAGTACTTC
TRBV29-1	-	TRBJ2-3	17	TRBD2	CSVEDQGAGGWGDTQYF	TGCAGCGTTGAAGATCAGGGAGCGGGGGGCTGGGGTGATACGCAGTATTTT
TRBV2	-	TRBJ1-5	17	TRBD1	CASREPGQGGSNQPQHF	TGTGCCAGCAGGGAGCCCGGACAGGGGGGGAGCAATCAGCCCCAGCATTTT
TRBV7-9	-	TRBJ2-1	16	TRBD1	CASSPPTGQGYNEQFF	TGTGCCAGCAGCCCCCCGACGGGACAGGGGTACAATGAGCAGTTCTTC
TRBV5-6	-	TRBJ2-7	14	-	CASSLRLQLGEQYF	TGTGCCAGCAGCTTGAGGCTACAGTTGGGCGAGCAGTACTTC
TRBV27	-	TRBJ1-1	15	-	CASSNDGALNTEAFF	TGTGCCAGCAGCAATGACGGGGCGTTGAACACTGAAGCTTTCTTT
TRBV11-2	-	TRBJ2-1	18	TRBD2	CASRPDLAGEGEHNEQFF	TGTGCCAGCAGGCCAGATTTAGCGGGAGAGGGGGAACACAATGAGCAGTTCTTC
TRBV27	-	TRBJ2-2	11	-	CASSLTGELFF	TGTGCCAGCAGTTTGACCGGGGAGCTGTTTTTT
TRBV7-3	-	TRBJ2-5	15	TRBD1	CASSARDRGQETQYF	TGTGCCAGCAGCGCCCGGGACAGGGGGCAAGAGACCCAGTACTTC
TRBV7-9	-	TRBJ2-2	13	-	CASSLGRTGELFF	TGTGCCAGCAGCTTGGGTCGCACCGGGGAGCTGTTTTTT
TRBV11-2	-	TRBJ2-4	15	TRBD2	CASSLEWGGKNIQYF	TGTGCCAGCAGCTTAGAATGGGGGGGCAAAAACATTCAGTACTTC
TRBV7-6	once	TRBJ2-7	13	TRBD2	CASSDERGYEQYF	TGTGCCAGCAGCGATGAGCGGGGCTACGAGCAGTACTTC
TRBV7-8	-	TRBJ2-7	16	TRBD2	CASTTPGGRFEYEQYF	TGTGCCAGCACCACGCCGGGCGGGAGGTTCGAATACGAGCAGTACTTC
TRBV6-1	-	TRBJ2-7	11	TRBD1	CASSESGQGQF	TGTGCCAGCAGTGAATCAGGACAGGGCCAGTTC
TRBV9	-	TRBJ1-1	13	TRBD1	CASSRTGFTEAFF	TGTGCCAGCAGCCGGACAGGGTTTACTGAAGCTTTCTTT
TRBV7-9	-	TRBJ2-5	14	TRBD1	CASSFVRGRETQYF	TGTGCCAGCAGCTTCGTCAGGGGGAGAGAGACCCAGTACTTC
TRBV5-6	-	TRBJ2-7	13	-	CASSPESSYEQYF	TGTGCCAGCAGCCCAGAGAGCTCCTACGAGCAGTACTTC
TRBV2	-	TRBJ2-5	14	TRBD2	CASSAIAGEETQYF	TGTGCCAGCAGTGCGATAGCGGGAGAAGAGACCCAGTACTTC
TRBV9	-	TRBJ1-1	15	-	CASSVAVGVNTEAFF	TGTGCCAGCAGCGTAGCGGTAGGGGTGAACACTGAAGCTTTCTTT
TRBV5-8	-	TRBJ1-2	12	-	CASSLVMSGYTF	TGTGCCAGCAGCTTGGTCATGAGCGGCTACACCTTC
TRBV5-1	-	TRBJ2-7	16	TRBD2	CASSPEMRETYYEQYF	TGCGCCAGCAGCCCAGAGATGCGGGAGACATACTACGAGCAGTACTTC
TRBV7-8	-	TRBJ2-7	15	TRBD1	CASSPQGTLTYEQYF	TGTGCCAGCAGTCCACAGGGGACGCTCACCTACGAGCAGTACTTC